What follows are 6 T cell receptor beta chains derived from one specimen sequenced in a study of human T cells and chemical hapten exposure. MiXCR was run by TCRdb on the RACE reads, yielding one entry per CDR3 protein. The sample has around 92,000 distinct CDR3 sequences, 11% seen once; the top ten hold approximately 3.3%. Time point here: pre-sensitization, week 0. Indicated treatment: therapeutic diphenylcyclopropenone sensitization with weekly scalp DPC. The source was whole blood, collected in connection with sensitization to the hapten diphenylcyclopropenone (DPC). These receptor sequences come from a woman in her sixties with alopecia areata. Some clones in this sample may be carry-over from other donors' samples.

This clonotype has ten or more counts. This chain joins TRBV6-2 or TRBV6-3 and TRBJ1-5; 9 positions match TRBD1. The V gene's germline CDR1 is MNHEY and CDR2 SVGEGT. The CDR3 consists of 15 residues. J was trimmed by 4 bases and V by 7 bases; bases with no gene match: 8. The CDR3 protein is CASTSWTGANQPQHF. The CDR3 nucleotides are TGTGCCAGCACCTCTTGGACAGGGGCTAATCAGCCCCAGCATTTT.

CDR3 bases: TGTGCCAGCAGTTTAGGCAGGGCTCAGCCCCAGCATTTT. Protein product: CASSLGRAQPQHF. The chain uses TRBV12-3 or TRBV12-4 and TRBJ1-5, with D possibly TRBD1 on 5 matching bases. Deletions cut 1 base from V and 6 bases from J, with 7 bases between. The CDR3 is made up of 13 amino acids.

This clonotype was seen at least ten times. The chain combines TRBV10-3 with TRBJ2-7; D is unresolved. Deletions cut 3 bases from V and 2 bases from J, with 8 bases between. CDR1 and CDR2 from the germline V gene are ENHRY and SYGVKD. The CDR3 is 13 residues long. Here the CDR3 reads CAISDGGTYEQYF. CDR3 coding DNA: TGTGCCATCAGTGACGGCGGTACCTACGAGCAGTACTTC.

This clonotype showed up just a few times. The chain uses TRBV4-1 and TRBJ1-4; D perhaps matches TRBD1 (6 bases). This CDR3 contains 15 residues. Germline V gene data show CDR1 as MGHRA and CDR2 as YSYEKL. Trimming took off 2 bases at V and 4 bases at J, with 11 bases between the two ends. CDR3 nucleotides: TGCGCCAGCAGCCAACAACAAGGGGGTAATGAAAAACTGTTTTTT. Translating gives CASSQQQGGNEKLFF.

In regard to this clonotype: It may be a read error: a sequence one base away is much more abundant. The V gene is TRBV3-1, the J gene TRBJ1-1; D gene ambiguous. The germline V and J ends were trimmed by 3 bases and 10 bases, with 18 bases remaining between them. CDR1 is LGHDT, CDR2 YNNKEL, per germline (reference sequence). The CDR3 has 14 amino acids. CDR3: CASSQDSGGSGAFF. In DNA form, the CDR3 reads TGTGCCAGCAGCCAGGACTCAGGCGGAAGTGGAGCTTTCTTT.

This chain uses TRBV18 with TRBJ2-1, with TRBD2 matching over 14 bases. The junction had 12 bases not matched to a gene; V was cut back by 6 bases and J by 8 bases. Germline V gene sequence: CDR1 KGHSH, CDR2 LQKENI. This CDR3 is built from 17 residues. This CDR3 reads CASSAMTSGGVWYEQFF. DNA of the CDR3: TGTGCCAGCTCCGCAATGACTAGCGGGGGGGTGTGGTATGAGCAGTTCTTC.